This TCR beta chain was profiled in a study of cytomegalovirus exposure and HLA in healthy donors. Notes on the study in general: An analysis was carried out later, and it reportedly showed fewer N-insertions in an Asian-associated ancestry cluster than the 666-donor mean.

Between the trimmed V and J ends, which lost 9 bases and 0 bases, there was a span of 12 bases. Germline-derived CDR1 and CDR2 are LNHNV and YYDKDF (reference sequence). CDR3 length: 14 residues. The PCR employed 60 Vbeta primers together with 13 Jbeta primers. Profiled with immunoSEQ multiplex PCR; TCRdb holds only in-frame clones, not every one. The data hold 150,000 to 200,000 clones, with about 80% observed a single time. Remarks on this clone: Its target is unknown.

V is TRBV15 and J is TRBJ1-5, with D possibly matching TRBD1 (5 bases). The sequence derives from a woman in her thirties in good health and CMV-seropositive. Sequences were obtained from PBMCs. The DNA of the CDR3 is TGTGCCACACGACAGACGTCTAGCAATCAGCCCCAGCATTTT. It is translated as CATRQTSSNQPQHF. Full variable domain (remainder filled in from reference TRBV15 and TRBJ1-5): DAMVIQNPRYQVTQFGKPVTLSCSQTLNHNVMYWYQQKSSQAPKLLFHYYDKDFNNEADTPDNFQSRRPNTSFCFLDIRSPGLGDTAMYLCATRQTSSNQPQHFGDGTRLSIL.